The 24 T cell receptor beta chains below all came from one sample that was sequenced in a study of PD-1 blockade in classical Hodgkin lymphoma. TCRdb's copy holds only in-frame clones and misses some; the assay was immunoSEQ multiplex PCR. Of approximately 30,000 clones listed, 55% to 85% are singletons. The time point here: cycle 4 day 1 (C4D1), after six to seven weeks of nivolumab. Following autologous stem cell transplantation, relapse occurred in every patient, and exposure to brentuximab vedotin varied. The sequenced sample was peripheral blood mononuclear cells (PBMCs), obtained before the fourth cycle of nivolumab. These receptors were collected from a human donor with classical Hodgkin lymphoma.

The V call is TRBV5-1, the J call TRBJ1-6, with D uncertain. The germline V gene encodes CDR1 SGHRS and CDR2 YFSETQ. The V and J ends lost 0 bases and 0 bases respectively, with 10 bases between them. CDR3 size: 17 residues. This CDR3 reads CASSLETASSYNSPLHF. The CDR3 DNA sequence: TGCGCCAGCAGCTTGGAGACGGCAAGCTCCTATAATTCACCCCTCCACTTT.

The chain couples TRBV7-2 to TRBJ2-2; D is unclear. The CDR3 is 14 residues long. Germline lookup yields CDR1 SGHTA and CDR2 FQGNSA. Trimming shortened V by 5 bases and J by 1 base, and 8 bases separated the two germline ends. CDR3 coding DNA: TGTGCCAGCAGCGGACCCCTGAACACCGGGGAGCTGTTTTTT. It translates to CASSGPLNTGELFF.

The chain combines TRBV28 with TRBJ2-1, with 7 bases lining up with TRBD2. CDR1 is MDHEN and CDR2 is SYDVKM in the germline V gene. V shed 2 bases and J 7 bases; nucleotides not matched to a gene: 5. The CDR3 spans 14 residues. In nucleotides, the CDR3 is TGTGCCAGCAGTTTAGACGCAGCGGGAAATGAGCAGTTCTTC. It codes for CASSLDAAGNEQFF.

A single count supports this clone. V usage is TRBV5-6 and J usage is TRBJ2-1; TRBD1 matches 7 bases. The V segment lost 3 bases and the J segment 2 bases; nucleotides outside the gene matches: 8. Germline values: CDR1 SGHDT, CDR2 YYEEEE. The CDR3 covers 16 residues. The CDR3 loop is CASSYYTGTAYNEQFF. CDR3 DNA: TGTGCCAGCAGCTACTACACCGGGACAGCCTACAATGAGCAGTTCTTC.

The chain links TRBV7-3 to TRBJ2-7, with a tentative D call TRBD2 (5 bases). CDR1 and CDR2 from the germline V gene are SGHTA and FQGTGA. Trimming stripped 1 base from V and 3 bases from J, with 10 bases between. The CDR3 is made up of 14 amino acids. For the CDR3, the DNA is TGTGCCAGCAGCTTAATCGGCGGGCTCTACGAGCAGTACTTC. Residues: CASSLIGGLYEQYF.

The chain couples TRBV7-9 to TRBJ1-1, with TRBD1 matching 8 bases. V lost 1 base, J lost 4 bases, and 2 bases stayed unmatched. The CDR3 is 14 amino acids. Germline V lookup: CDR1 SEHNR, CDR2 FQNEAQ (reference sequence). The CDR3 is CASSLETGGTEAFF. CDR3 sequence (DNA): TGTGCCAGCAGCTTAGAAACAGGGGGCACTGAAGCTTTCTTT.

The chain carries TRBV23-1 and TRBJ1-2, with 9 bases matching TRBD1. TRBV23-1 is marked as an open reading frame, function uncertain. J lost 4 bases, V lost 3 bases, and 18 bases had no gene match. This CDR3 contains 19 residues. CDR3 DNA: TGCGCCAGCAGTCACCTGGGAGAAGGACAGGGGCCTAACCCCTATGGCTACACCTTC. Its protein product is CASSHLGEGQGPNPYGYTF.

The chain has TRBV25-1 and TRBJ2-5, with D possibly matching TRBD2 (5 bases). From germline, CDR1 is MGHDK and CDR2 SYGVNS. This CDR3 region has 16 residues. Between the trimmed V and J ends, which lost 4 bases and 2 bases, there was a span of 17 bases. The CDR3 loop is CASSAISTGSQETQYF. The CDR3 region has the DNA TGTGCCAGCAGTGCCATCAGTACGGGGAGTCAAGAGACCCAGTACTTC.

The chain links TRBV10-3 to TRBJ1-3, with D tentatively TRBD1 (6 bases). This CDR3 has 12 amino acids. Germline CDR1 reads ENHRY; CDR2 reads SYGVKD. Trimming took off 10 bases at V and 0 bases at J, with 7 bases between the two ends. The CDR3 region is CATGDSGNTIYF. The CDR3 coding sequence is TGTGCCACAGGGGACTCTGGAAACACCATATATTTT.

The sample holds a few counts of this clone. The gene calls are TRBV2 and TRBJ1-1; no clear D gene. Germline V gene lookup returns CDR1 SNHLY and CDR2 FYNNEI. This CDR3 comprises 11 residues. Trimming left V 5 bases short and J 10 bases short, with 11 bases between. The CDR3 sequence: CASSLREGAFF. The CDR3, as DNA: TGTGCCAGCAGTCTTAGGGAAGGAGCTTTCTTT.

In this sample, this clone turned up a few times. V gene TRBV21-1 combines with J gene TRBJ1-4. TRBV21-1 is flagged as a pseudogene. This CDR3 has 12 residues. In nucleotides, the CDR3 is TGTGCCAGTACCGGGGCAAATGAAAAACTGTTTTTT. This gives the protein CASTGANEKLFF.

The chain is built from TRBV4-3 and TRBJ2-7; D is ambiguous. From germline, CDR1 is LGHNA and CDR2 YSLEER. CDR3 length equals 17 residues. The germline V and J ends were trimmed by 0 bases and 2 bases, with 17 bases remaining between them. This CDR3 reads CASSQDPPRRPTYEQYF. The CDR3 region has the DNA TGCGCCAGCAGCCAAGATCCCCCGAGGAGACCAACCTACGAGCAGTACTTC.

The genes are TRBV29-1 and TRBJ2-5, with D possibly matching TRBD2 (7 bases). The germline V gene has CDR1 SQVTM and CDR2 ANQGSEA. This CDR3 spans 14 amino acids. Trimming took off 8 bases at V and 4 bases at J, with 20 bases between the two ends. CDR3 nucleotides: TGCAGCCTCGGCGGGGGCGGGGGACGAGAGACCCAGTACTTC. Translating it yields CSLGGGGGRETQYF.

This clone was recorded a few times. The chain carries TRBV4-2 and TRBJ1-5; D ambiguous. V lost 0 bases and J 0 bases, leaving 6 bases between the germline ends. The length of the CDR3 is 15 residues. The V gene's germline CDR1 is LGHNA and CDR2 YNFKEQ. The CDR3 DNA follows: TGTGCCAGCAGCCAAGAACGAAGTAGCAATCAGCCCCAGCATTTT. Its translation is CASSQERSSNQPQHF.

The CDR3 loop reads CASSPTGAFNEQFF. The CDR3 nucleotides are TGTGCCAGCAGCCCGACAGGGGCCTTCAATGAGCAGTTCTTC. The chain links TRBV27 to TRBJ2-1; 8 bases match TRBD1. Germline trimming cut 6 bases from V and 6 bases from J; bases unmatched to any gene: 7. Per germline, CDR1 MNHEY and CDR2 SMNVEV (reference sequence). The CDR3 runs to 14 residues.

This rearrangement joins TRBV30 to TRBJ1-2; 9 bases agree with TRBD1. Germline CDR1 GTSNPN, CDR2 SVGIG (reference sequence). The CDR3 is made up of 14 amino acids. Losses at the gene ends were 2 bases for V and 8 bases for J; bases not matched to a gene: 9. CDR3 in amino acids: CAWSLYRGLGGYTF. The CDR3 coding sequence is TGTGCCTGGAGTCTATACAGGGGGCTTGGGGGCTACACCTTC.

V gene TRBV9 combines with J gene TRBJ1-3; D is uncertain. This CDR3 spans 12 amino acids. The ends were cut back, 0 bases at V and 3 bases at J, with 1 base in the middle. The V gene's germline CDR1 is SGDLS and CDR2 YYNGEE. The CDR3: CASSVGGNTIYF. The CDR3 nucleotides are TGTGCCAGCAGCGTAGGTGGAAACACCATATATTTT.

With respect to this clone: An end of the junction does not agree with germline; a read error may underlie this. Distinct nucleotide sequences in the sample also encode this CDR3. The chain couples TRBV7-3 to TRBJ2-3; no firm D call. CDR3 length equals 12 residues. The germline V gene has CDR1 SGHTA and CDR2 FQGTGA. The CDR3 DNA reads as TGTGCCAGCAGCTCCCTGGCAGATACACAGTATTTT. Translated: CASSSLADTQYF.

The chain uses TRBV30 and TRBJ1-2, with TRBD1 identical over 9 bases. The J segment lost 4 bases and the V segment lost 5 bases, leaving 8 bases of the junction unmatched. There are 14 residues in the CDR3. Germline loops: CDR1 GTSNPN, CDR2 SVGIG (reference sequence). The CDR3 region has the DNA TGTGCCTGGGGACGGGGACAGGGAGGCTATGGCTACACCTTC. Amino acids: CAWGRGQGGYGYTF.

This clone was seen more than once but under ten times. Here the CDR3 reads CASSPRTGVYGYTF. As DNA, the CDR3 is TGTGCCAGCAGCCCAAGGACAGGGGTCTATGGCTACACCTTC. V usage is TRBV27 and J usage is TRBJ1-2; 9 bases are shared with TRBD1. The V and J ends lost 6 bases and 4 bases, in that order; junction bases with no gene match: 6. CDR1 is MNHEY, CDR2 SMNVEV, per germline (reference sequence). This CDR3 comprises 14 residues.

The CDR3 is CAWSGNEQFF. The CDR3 DNA is TGTGCCTGGAGTGGCAATGAGCAGTTCTTC. The chain links TRBV30 to TRBJ2-1; D remains ambiguous. Trimming left V 1 base short and J 6 bases short, with 1 base between. Looked up from germline, CDR1 is GTSNPN and CDR2 is SVGIG (reference sequence). The CDR3 extends over 10 amino acids.

V usage is TRBV5-1 and J usage is TRBJ1-5; no firm D call. Looked up from germline, CDR1 is SGHRS and CDR2 is YFSETQ. The CDR3 has 15 amino acids. Trimming took 4 bases from V and 3 from J, leaving 14 bases between them. The CDR3: CASSPTPFDNQPQHF. The CDR3 DNA sequence: TGCGCCAGCAGCCCCACACCTTTTGACAATCAGCCCCAGCATTTT.

This chain links TRBV6-5 with TRBJ2-7; D possibly corresponds to TRBD2 (5 bases). V was cut by 5 bases and J by 1 base, with 12 bases left in between. The CDR3 loop spans 14 amino acids. Germline V gene data show CDR1 as MNHEY and CDR2 as SVGAGI. Here the CDR3 DNA reads TGTGCCAGCAGTCTTAGGACTTTTTCCTACGAGCAGTACTTC. This gives the protein CASSLRTFSYEQYF.

For this clone: Other DNA sequences in the same sample also yield this CDR3. This chain uses TRBV7-9 with TRBJ1-1; D remains unclear. The CDR3 loop spans 13 amino acids. Trimming took off 0 bases at V and 0 bases at J, with 2 bases between the two ends. Germline V lookup: CDR1 SEHNR, CDR2 FQNEAQ (reference sequence). The CDR3 loop is CASSLALNTEAFF. DNA for the CDR3: TGTGCCAGCAGCTTAGCTCTGAACACTGAAGCTTTCTTT.